This T cell receptor (beta chain) was identified in a study of technical replicates of blood from several donors. The germline V gene encodes CDR1 SGDLS and CDR2 YYNGEE. The CDR3 is 16 amino acids. The V end was cut by 4 bases, the J end by 3 bases, with 17 bases between. Profiling relied on immunoSEQ multiplex PCR, and the TCRdb table lists in-frame clones only, not all of them. The sample comprises approximately 81,000 clones, approximately 96% of which are singletons, and about 0.36% rests with the top ten. The clonotype was recovered from a human donor in good health. The chain recombines TRBV9 with TRBJ1-5; TRBD1 might be the D (6 bases). The material sequenced was T cells isolated from PBMCs. CDR3 DNA: TGTGCCAGCAGCTCTTCAGCTGGGGGGGCCAATCAGCCCCAGCATTTT. Amino acids: CASSSSAGGANQPQHF.